This TCR beta chain was observed in a study of blood T cell repertoires in COVID-19. Trimming pared 5 bases from V and 6 bases from J, leaving 14 bases between. The CDR3 sequence is 13 residues long. Germline V gives CDR1 GTSNPN, CDR2 SVGIG (reference sequence). Clones were sequenced by immunoSEQ multiplex PCR, and TCRdb holds only the in-frame ones, with some missing. The sample includes roughly 66,000 clones, 91% of them seen just once. This TCR derives from a human donor with active COVID-19. The donor label of this sample is uncertain. This chain connects TRBV30 to TRBJ1-5; D is perhaps TRBD1 (5 bases). Material for sequencing was peripheral blood. CDR3 DNA sequence: TGTGCCTGGGCCCCGGGGGGACGTCAGCCCCAGCATTTT. This sequence encodes CAWAPGGRQPQHF.